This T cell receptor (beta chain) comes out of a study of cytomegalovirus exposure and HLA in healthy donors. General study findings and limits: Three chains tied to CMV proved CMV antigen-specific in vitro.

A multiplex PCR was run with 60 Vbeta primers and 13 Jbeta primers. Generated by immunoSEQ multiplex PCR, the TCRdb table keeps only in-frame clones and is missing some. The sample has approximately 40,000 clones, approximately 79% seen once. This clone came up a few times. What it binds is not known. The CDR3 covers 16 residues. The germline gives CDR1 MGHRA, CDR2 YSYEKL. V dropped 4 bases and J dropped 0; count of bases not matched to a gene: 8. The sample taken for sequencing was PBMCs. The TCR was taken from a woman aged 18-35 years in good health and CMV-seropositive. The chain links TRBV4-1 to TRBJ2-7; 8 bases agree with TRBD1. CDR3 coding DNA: TGCGCCAGCAGCCCCGCTCGGACAGGGCTCTCCTACGAGCAGTACTTC. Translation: CASSPARTGLSYEQYF.